This passage covers 6 T cell receptor beta chains from one sample sequenced in a study of T cell repertoires in MIS-A myocarditis. The assay was immunoSEQ multiplex PCR, and TCRdb's table has in-frame clones only and misses some. The sample records roughly 15,000 clones, roughly 74% being singletons. Sequenced material: left ventricle heart tissue obtained at autopsy. The origin of the receptors is a man in his late teens or twenties with fulminant myocarditis from multisystem inflammatory syndrome in adults (MIS-A) after COVID-19.

This clone was recorded only once. CDR3 DNA sequence: TGTGCCAGTAGTGACAGGGTCGGTGGCTACACCTTC. Its protein product is CASSDRVGGYTF. The rearrangement uses TRBV19 and TRBJ1-2; TRBD1 agrees at 7 bases. V lost 5 bases to trimming and J lost 7 bases; unmatched junction nucleotides: 4. The CDR3 runs 12 residues. CDR1 LNHDA and CDR2 SQIVND come from the germline V gene (reference sequence).

The table lists this clone with a count of one. The V call is TRBV7-2, the J call TRBJ2-7, with 11 positions matching TRBD1. The V and J ends lost 5 bases and 6 bases, in that order; junction bases with no gene match: 6. The germline V gene has CDR1 SGHTA and CDR2 FQGNSA. The CDR3 runs to 14 residues. In nucleotides, the CDR3 is TGTGCCAGCAGCCCTACCGGGACAGGGGGCGAGCAGTACTTC. It translates to CASSPTGTGGEQYF.

This rearrangement joins TRBV2 to TRBJ2-2; D gene unclear. CDR1 SNHLY and CDR2 FYNNEI come from the germline V gene. The CDR3 is 20 amino acids. Trimming shortened V by 1 base and J by 2 bases, and 23 bases separated the two germline ends. The CDR3 DNA sequence: TGTGCCAGCAGTGAAGATCCCCCCCATATAGCCTCCACTAACACCGGGGAGCTGTTTTTT. As protein: CASSEDPPHIASTNTGELFF.

The V gene is TRBV27, the J gene TRBJ1-1; 7 bases line up with TRBD1. The CDR3 is 14 amino acids. The junction had 3 bases not matched to a gene; V was cut back by 4 bases and J by 1 base. CDR1 and CDR2 (germline): MNHEY, SMNVEV (reference sequence). The chain's CDR3 is CASSSGTANTEAFF. The CDR3 nucleotides are TGTGCCAGCAGTTCGGGGACAGCGAACACTGAAGCTTTCTTT.

This rearrangement joins TRBV4-3 to TRBJ2-5, with TRBD1 as a possible D gene (5 bases). Germline lookup yields CDR1 LGHNA and CDR2 YSLEER. V lost 0 bases, J lost 2 bases, and 10 bases lay in between. CDR3 length: 15 residues. CDR3 residues: CASSQDVDSQETQYF. The CDR3 nucleotides are TGCGCCAGCAGCCAAGATGTCGACAGTCAAGAGACCCAGTACTTC.

The chain recombines TRBV6-2 or TRBV6-3 with TRBJ1-1, with 8 bases lining up with TRBD1. CDR3 size: 17 residues. The V gene's germline CDR1 is MNHEY and CDR2 SVGEGT. Trimming at V came to 0 bases and at J to 0 bases, leaving 6 bases not matched to a gene. The CDR3 protein is CASSYSDRGDMNTEAFF. In DNA form, the CDR3 reads TGTGCCAGCAGTTACTCAGACAGGGGAGATATGAACACTGAAGCTTTCTTT.